What follows describes a single T cell receptor (beta chain). Its antigen is unidentified. This record belongs to a study of CD4 T cells in relation to SARS-CoV-2 and coronaviruses. Study context: A couple of subjects were Hispanic; patients were about eight males and a handful of females.

Sequenced by immunoSEQ multiplex PCR; TCRdb stores in-frame clones only, minus some. The table has around 41,000 clones, around 82% seen once; the top ten hold around 1.2%. Looked up from germline, CDR1 is MRHNA and CDR2 is SNTAGT. Between the trimmed V and J ends, which lost 4 bases and 5 bases, there was a span of 18 bases. CDR3 length: 15 residues. The chain recombines TRBV6-4 with TRBJ2-7; perhaps TRBD2 as D (5 bases). The sequence derives from an adult with COVID-19. Sequences were obtained from naive CD4+ T cells from PBMCs, cultured in vitro. Subset given: naive CD4+ T cells isolated by negative enrichment. CDR3 nucleotide sequence: TGTGCCAGCAGTGTGAGGGTAGAGGGTGGGGACGAGCAGTACTTC. Protein sequence: CASSVRVEGGDEQYF.